A single sample is the source of the 27 T cell receptor beta chains below, sequenced in a study of preoperative IRX-2 immunotherapy in early breast cancer. The treatment here: preoperative locoregional IRX-2 cytokine immunotherapy. Produced via immunoSEQ multiplex PCR; TCRdb's table is partial and in-frame only. Among 39,000 or so clones listed, 70% to 80% were seen once. This specimen was tumor tissue, taken after IRX-2 immunotherapy. Receptors were obtained from a human donor with breast cancer.

This clone occurred a few times. The chain is built from TRBV7-2 and TRBJ1-2; D might be TRBD1 (6 bases). In germline, CDR1 is SGHTA, CDR2 FQGNSA. The CDR3 spans 13 residues. Trimming took 10 bases from V and 9 from J, leaving 21 bases between them. The CDR3 region is CANALAGAISYTF. The CDR3 coding sequence is TGTGCCAACGCGCTCGCGGGGGCGATCAGCTACACCTTC. The entire variable domain, with the rest obtained from reference TRBV7-2 and TRBJ1-2, is as follows: GAGVSQSPSNKVTEKGKDVELRCDPISGHTALYWYRQSLGQGLEFLIYFQGNSAPDKSGLPSDRFSAERTGGSVSTLTIQRTQQEDSAVYLCANALAGAISYTFGSGTRLTVV.

This clone was seen just once. The V gene is TRBV19, the J gene TRBJ2-6; no clear D gene. The CDR3 runs to 13 residues. Germline V gene lookup returns CDR1 LNHDA and CDR2 SQIVND (reference sequence). V shed 2 bases and J shed 8 bases, with 7 bases lying between them. CDR3 region: CASSILLSNVLTF. The DNA for the CDR3 is TGTGCCAGTAGTATATTATTGTCCAACGTCCTGACTTTC.

This clone was detected only a few times. This sequence joins TRBV11-3 and TRBJ2-2; possibly TRBD2 for D (5 bases). The ends were cut back, 5 bases at V and 0 bases at J, with 10 bases in the middle. The CDR3 is 15 amino acids. Looked up from germline, CDR1 is SGHNT and CDR2 is YENEEA. The CDR3 sequence is CASSPRTANTGELFF. The CDR3 coding sequence is TGTGCCAGCAGCCCGAGGACTGCGAACACCGGGGAGCTGTTTTTT.

J is TRBJ1-1 and V is TRBV29-1, with 9 bases aligning to TRBD1. The CDR3 is made up of 14 amino acids. In germline, CDR1 is SQVTM, CDR2 ANQGSEA. V was clipped by 6 bases and J by 5 bases; unmatched bases: 10. CDR3 sequence reads: CSVALTGGRTEAFF. CDR3 nucleotides: TGCAGCGTCGCCCTGACAGGGGGAAGGACTGAAGCTTTCTTT.

The chain is built from TRBV28 and TRBJ2-3, with TRBD1 identical over 12 bases. The CDR3 has 16 amino acids. Unmatched junction bases numbered 10, after V lost 8 bases and J lost 4 bases. CDR1 and CDR2 (germline): MDHEN, SYDVKM. CDR3 sequence (DNA): TGTGCCAGCTCTACACCGGGACAGGGGGCTGCAGATACGCAGTATTTT. Residues: CASSTPGQGAADTQYF.

V and J are TRBV5-1 and TRBJ2-1; 10 positions agree with TRBD2. The CDR3 runs 15 residues. The germline V gene has CDR1 SGHRS and CDR2 YFSETQ. Trimming cost V 4 bases and J 2 bases; bases outside gene matches: 3. CDR3 DNA sequence: TGCGCCAGCAGCCTTACTAGCGGGACCTACAATGAGCAGTTCTTC. Encoded protein: CASSLTSGTYNEQFF. The variable domain in full, with the rest retrieved from reference TRBV5-1 and TRBJ2-1, is KAGVTQTPRYLIKTRGQQVTLSCSPISGHRSVSWYQQTPGQGLQFLFEYFSETQRNKGNFPGRFSGRQFSNSRSEMNVSTLELGDSALYLCASSLTSGTYNEQFFGPGTRLTVL.

The chain joins TRBV19 to TRBJ2-3, with 8 positions matching TRBD2. CDR1 and CDR2 from the germline V gene are LNHDA and SQIVND (reference sequence). V lost 11 bases to trimming and J lost 2 bases; unmatched junction nucleotides: 15. The CDR3 loop spans 16 amino acids. CDR3 nucleotides: TGTGCCGCTTGGACGACTAGCGAACGCTACACAGATACGCAGTATTTT. Its translation is CAAWTTSERYTDTQYF. The full variable domain, completed using reference TRBV19 and TRBJ2-3, is DGGITQSPKYLFRKEGQNVTLSCEQNLNHDAMYWYRQDPGQGLRLIYYSQIVNDFQKGDIAEGYSVSREKKESFPLTVTSAQKNPTAFYLCAAWTTSERYTDTQYFGPGTRLTVL.

This sequence joins TRBV6-8 and TRBJ1-1, with 11 bases matching TRBD1. The germline V gene encodes CDR1 MNHGY and CDR2 SAAAGT. The CDR3 is made up of 13 amino acids. Trimming cost V 8 bases and J 4 bases; bases outside gene matches: 3. DNA for the CDR3: TGTGCCAGCGGGGGACAGGGGGGCACTGAAGCTTTCTTT. Amino acid sequence: CASGGQGGTEAFF.

This clone was observed a single time. This chain uses TRBV29-1 with TRBJ1-2; maybe TRBD1 (5 bases). Germline V lookup: CDR1 SQVTM, CDR2 ANQGSEA. Trimming pared 6 bases from V and 4 bases from J, leaving 15 bases between. This CDR3 has 13 residues. Here the CDR3 DNA reads TGCAGCGTCCAAACCGGGGGATCCTATGGCTACACCTTC. Its protein is CSVQTGGSYGYTF. The full variable domain, its missing parts supplied by reference TRBV29-1 and TRBJ1-2, is SAVISQKPSRDICQRGTSLTIQCQVDSQVTMMFWYRQQPGQSLTLIATANQGSEATYESGFVIDKFPISRPNLTFSTLTVSNMSPEDSSIYLCSVQTGGSYGYTFGSGTRLTVV.

The chain recombines TRBV28 with TRBJ1-2; D gene ambiguous. The germline V and J ends were trimmed by 2 bases and 7 bases, with 11 bases remaining between them. The CDR3 consists of 13 residues. CDR1 is MDHEN and CDR2 is SYDVKM in the germline V gene. CDR3 sequence reads: CASSLRWVGGYTF. The CDR3 nucleotides are TGTGCCAGCAGTTTACGGTGGGTAGGTGGCTACACCTTC.

This chain uses TRBV19 with TRBJ1-5; tentatively, D is TRBD1 (5 bases). CDR1 is LNHDA and CDR2 is SQIVND in the germline V gene (reference sequence). The CDR3 is 15 amino acids. V gave up 3 bases and J gave up 4 bases, with 13 bases separating them. CDR3 residues: CASSIPGIGNQPQHF. DNA for the CDR3: TGTGCCAGTAGTATCCCAGGGATTGGGAATCAGCCCCAGCATTTT.

The J gene is TRBJ1-6, the V gene TRBV18; 10 nucleotides line up with TRBD1. The CDR3 runs to 16 residues. The ends lost 3 bases at V and 10 bases at J; junction bases unmatched: 9. Germline loops: CDR1 KGHSH, CDR2 LQKENI. The CDR3 DNA sequence: TGTGCCAGCTCACCGGTTCAGACAGGGGGCTTGTCACCCCTCCACTTT. Its translation: CASSPVQTGGLSPLHF. Full variable domain (outside the CDR3, taken from reference TRBV18 and TRBJ1-6): NAGVMQNPRHLVRRRGQEARLRCSPMKGHSHVYWYRQLPEEGLKFMVYLQKENIIDESGMPKERFSAEFPKEGPSILRIQQVVRGDSAAYFCASSPVQTGGLSPLHFGNGTRLTVT.

The V call is TRBV6-8, the J call TRBJ2-2, with D hard to call. V dropped 4 bases and J dropped 0 bases, with 6 bases sitting between them. Germline-derived CDR1 and CDR2 are MNHGY and SAAAGT. This CDR3 region has 14 residues. CDR3 DNA sequence: TGTGCCAGCAGTTGGCAACCGAACACCGGGGAGCTGTTTTTT. This sequence encodes CASSWQPNTGELFF.

This sequence joins TRBV10-1 and TRBJ1-3, with D unclear. V was pared by 7 bases and J by 0 bases, with 13 bases between. Germline CDR1 reads WNHNN; CDR2 reads SYGVQD (reference sequence). This CDR3 is 15 amino acids long. DNA of the CDR3: TGCGCCAGCACTGTCTGGGAAAGCTCTGGAAACACCATATATTTT. Translated, it gives CASTVWESSGNTIYF.

Only a few counts were recorded for this clone. The chain has TRBV19 and TRBJ2-3, with D perhaps TRBD2 (5 bases). The CDR3 consists of 14 residues. Germline lookup yields CDR1 LNHDA and CDR2 SQIVND (reference sequence). The V end was cut by 7 bases, the J end by 6 bases, with 17 bases between. The CDR3 bases are TGTGCCAGTACCCTAGGGCGGGCGGTGGATACGCAGTATTTT. Translated, it gives CASTLGRAVDTQYF.

The V call is TRBV29-1, the J call TRBJ1-1; D perhaps matches TRBD1 (6 bases). V lost 7 bases and J lost 8, with 17 bases in between. Germline V gene lookup returns CDR1 SQVTM and CDR2 ANQGSEA. This CDR3 has 12 residues. The CDR3 DNA reads TGCAGCGCAAAAAGGGGGGGGATGGAAGCTTTCTTT. This sequence encodes CSAKRGGMEAFF.

This clone has a handful of counts. The chain employs TRBV6-8 and TRBJ2-7, with 10 bases matching TRBD2. V lost 7 bases and J lost 10; bases outside the gene matches: 7. Per germline, CDR1 MNHGY and CDR2 SAAAGT. The CDR3 has 12 residues. The CDR3 spells CASIGSGRKQYF. CDR3 bases: TGTGCCAGCATCGGTAGCGGGAGGAAACAGTACTTC.

The chain carries TRBV29-1 and TRBJ2-3, with D possibly matching TRBD2 (5 bases). The CDR3 extends over 13 amino acids. In germline, CDR1 is SQVTM, CDR2 ANQGSEA. V dropped 5 bases and J dropped 3 bases, with 12 bases sitting between them. DNA of the CDR3: TGCAGCGTTCGGGGTCGTACGACAGATACGCAGTATTTT. Translated, it gives CSVRGRTTDTQYF.

J is TRBJ1-3 and V is TRBV30; D is unclear. V dropped 0 bases and J dropped 0 bases, with 6 bases sitting between them. This CDR3 comprises 14 residues. CDR1 and CDR2 from the germline V gene are GTSNPN and SVGIG (reference sequence). The CDR3 sequence: CAWSVWGSGNTIYF. Here the CDR3 DNA reads TGTGCCTGGAGTGTATGGGGCTCTGGAAACACCATATATTTT.

The V gene is TRBV7-1, the J gene TRBJ2-7, with 8 positions matching TRBD1. TRBV7-1 is an ORF; its function is uncertain. V was clipped by 5 bases and J by 2 bases; unmatched bases: 2. The CDR3 has 13 residues. CDR3 protein: CASSPDRAYEQYF. The CDR3 DNA reads as TGTGCCAGCAGCCCGGACAGGGCCTACGAGCAGTACTTC.

The CDR3 nucleotides are TGTGCCAGCAGTCGCCGGGACAGGGGGCGCGGAAATCAGCCCCAGCATTTT. This codes for CASSRRDRGRGNQPQHF. The chain couples TRBV6-8 to TRBJ1-5; 12 bases are a match to TRBD1. Per the germline V gene, CDR1 is MNHGY and CDR2 is SAAAGT. J lost 4 bases, V lost 5 bases, and 9 bases had no gene match. This CDR3 has 17 residues.

This clone was counted a few times. The DNA of the CDR3 is TGTGCCAGCAGCCCGGGACTAGCGACACAAGAGACCCAGTACTTC. This sequence encodes CASSPGLATQETQYF. J is TRBJ2-5 and V is TRBV11-3; TRBD2 agrees at 10 bases. There are 15 residues in the CDR3. Germline-derived CDR1 and CDR2 are SGHNT and YENEEA. The junction had 5 bases not matched to a gene; V was cut back by 5 bases and J by 2 bases. The full variable domain, completed using reference TRBV11-3 and TRBJ2-5, is EAGVVQSPRYKIIEKKQPVAFWCNPISGHNTLYWYLQNLGQGPELLIRYENEEAVDDSQLPKDRFSAERLKGVDSTLKIQPAELGDSAVYLCASSPGLATQETQYFGPGTRLLVL.

The DNA for the CDR3 is TGCGCCAGCAGCTTGGAAGGACAGGGGACTGAAGCTTTCTTT. Translation gives CASSLEGQGTEAFF. V and J are TRBV5-1 and TRBJ1-1; 9 bases fit TRBD1. Per germline, CDR1 SGHRS and CDR2 YFSETQ. The CDR3 totals 14 residues. Germline trimming cut 0 bases from V and 5 bases from J; bases unmatched to any gene: 2.

The genes are TRBV6-8 and TRBJ1-1, with a weak D call TRBD1 (6 bases). This CDR3 is 13 amino acids long. Trimming left V 7 bases short and J 5 bases short, with 14 bases between. Germline V gene sequence: CDR1 MNHGY, CDR2 SAAAGT. CDR3 in amino acids: CASIWGAGTEAFF. The CDR3 DNA sequence: TGTGCCAGCATTTGGGGGGCGGGGACTGAAGCTTTCTTT.

This clone was detected only a few times. The rearrangement links TRBV10-2 to TRBJ1-5; the D is unclear. The germline CDR1 and CDR2 sequences are WSHSY and SAAADI. There are 14 residues in the CDR3. The germline V and J ends were trimmed by 3 bases and 5 bases, with 11 bases remaining between them. The CDR3 bases are TGCGCCAGCAGTGACCCGGGCTGGGATCAGCCCCAGCATTTT. Translating gives CASSDPGWDQPQHF.

This clone is a singleton in its sample. The chain recombines TRBV22-1 with TRBJ1-2. TRBV22-1 is recorded as a pseudogene. The CDR3 has 12 amino acids. The CDR3 here is CASSPGNDGYTF. The CDR3 bases are TGTGCCAGCTCCCCGGGGAACGATGGCTACACCTTC.

For the CDR3, the DNA is TGTGCCAGCAGTGTTGGACAGGGATGGGCTGGGGAGCTGTTTTTT. Its translation is CASSVGQGWAGELFF. V usage is TRBV6-8 and J usage is TRBJ2-2, with 8 bases aligning to TRBD1. V dropped 5 bases and J dropped 8; count of bases not matched to a gene: 10. Germline V CDR1 and CDR2: MNHGY, SAAAGT. The length of the CDR3 is 15 residues.